This T cell receptor (beta chain) was identified during a study of T cell responses to AZD1222 COVID-19 vaccine. Germline loops: CDR1 SGDLS, CDR2 YYNGEE. Trimming left V 5 bases short and J 2 bases short, with 7 bases between. The CDR3 has 12 amino acids. Method: immunoSEQ multiplex PCR; TCRdb's copy keeps in-frame clones and lacks some. The repertoire holds 140,000 to 150,000 clones, with over 85% as singletons. The clonotype originates from an adult in good health. The sample in question was peripheral blood, obtained on day 0 of AZD1222 vaccination. The chain uses TRBV9 and TRBJ1-2, with no clear D. The DNA for the CDR3 is TGTGCCAGCAGGGGAGGGAACTATGGCTACACCTTC. It translates to CASRGGNYGYTF.